This T cell receptor beta chain was recorded in a study of CD8 T cells in Susac syndrome. With random hexamers, roughly 0.45 to 1 ug RNA was reverse transcribed. An immunoSEQ multiplex PCR generated amplified TCR beta CDR3 products spanning 54 Vbeta and 13 Jbeta. TCRdb recomputed calls from the immunoSEQ multiplex PCR reads with MiXCR, one row per CDR3 protein. In the table there are 170,000 or so distinct CDR3 sequences, approximately 95% of which are singletons. Blood CD8+ and CD4+ T cells underwent high-throughput TCR beta sequencing. Study findings and constraints: As acknowledged by the study, its TCR sequencing and HLA analysis included a relatively small number of individuals.

As concerns this clonotype: Its antigen is undetermined.

The TCR comes from a human donor with multiple sclerosis. Specimen: CD4+ T cells from PBMCs.

Here the CDR3 reads CASSERRDGDTQYF. For the CDR3, the DNA is TGCGCCAGCAGTGAAAGAAGGGACGGCGATACGCAGTATTTT. The J gene is TRBJ2-3, the V gene TRBV10-1; D tentatively reads TRBD1 or TRBD2 (5 bases each). Trimming cost V 3 bases and J 6 bases, with 13 bases left between them. The CDR3 extends over 14 amino acids. Per germline, CDR1 WNHNN and CDR2 SYGVQD (reference sequence).